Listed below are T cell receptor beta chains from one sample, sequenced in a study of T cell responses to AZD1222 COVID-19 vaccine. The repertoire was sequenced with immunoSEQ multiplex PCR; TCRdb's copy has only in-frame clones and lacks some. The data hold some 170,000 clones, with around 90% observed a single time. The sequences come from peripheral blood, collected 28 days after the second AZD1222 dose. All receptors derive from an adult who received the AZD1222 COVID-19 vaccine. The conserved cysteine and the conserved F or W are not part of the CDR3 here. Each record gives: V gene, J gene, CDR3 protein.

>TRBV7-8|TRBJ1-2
ASSSKAYYGYT
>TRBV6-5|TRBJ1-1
ASLRGGRNTEAF
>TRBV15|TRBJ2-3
ATSRDQGHADTQY
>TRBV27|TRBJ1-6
ASSDRGPYNSPLH
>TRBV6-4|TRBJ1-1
ASSAQPGLNTEAF
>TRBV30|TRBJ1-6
AWSVGQGSSPLH
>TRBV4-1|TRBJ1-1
ASSPTGSTEAF
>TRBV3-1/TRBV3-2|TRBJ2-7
ASSQGFRVSSYEQY
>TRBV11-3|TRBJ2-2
ASSLERGPGELF
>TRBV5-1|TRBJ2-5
ASSVPGGPLETQY
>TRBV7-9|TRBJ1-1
ASSLVEDTEAF
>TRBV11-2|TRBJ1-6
ASRRAGDSYNSPLH
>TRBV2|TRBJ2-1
ASSVWDISSYNEQF
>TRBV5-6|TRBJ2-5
ASSWGTGAGETQY
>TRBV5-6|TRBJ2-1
ASSRDRVQGQF
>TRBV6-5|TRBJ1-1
ASRQGVAATEAF
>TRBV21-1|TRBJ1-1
AMPGVRRRPTEAF
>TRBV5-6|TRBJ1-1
ASSPVWGGDTEAF
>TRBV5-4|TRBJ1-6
ASSKQGFNSPLH
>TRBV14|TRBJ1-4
ASSQAAGGWSRKLF
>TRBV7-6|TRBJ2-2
ASSPAGLNTGELF
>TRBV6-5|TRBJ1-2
ASSTMAANYGYT
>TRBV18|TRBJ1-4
ASSPSAINEKLF
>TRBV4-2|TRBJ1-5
ASSQELGAVQPQH
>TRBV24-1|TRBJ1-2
ATSDPGEGYT
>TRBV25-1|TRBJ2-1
ASSEFGQVDNEQF